The 23 T cell receptor beta chains below were found in one sample sequenced in a study of early T cells in non-severe SARS-CoV-2 infection. TCRdb re-derived calls from the 5' RACE reads in MiXCR, one entry per CDR3 protein. The data show more than 65,000 distinct CDR3 sequences, about 15% seen once. The source material was whole blood, sampled at baseline. All receptors derive from an adult who was a healthcare worker with PCR-confirmed SARS-CoV-2 infection or an uninfected control (not recorded which).

The V and J genes are TRBV10-2 and TRBJ1-3; no firm D call. CDR1 WSHSY and CDR2 SAAADI come from the germline V gene. Trimming left V 10 bases short and J 0 bases short, with 7 bases between. The CDR3 totals 12 residues. CDR3 sequence reads: CATLGSGNTIYF. DNA of the CDR3: TGCGCCACCCTTGGCTCTGGAAACACCATATATTTT.

The rearrangement joins TRBV5-8 to TRBJ2-1; 8 nucleotides line up with TRBD1. The germline CDR1 and CDR2 sequences are SGHTS and YDEGEE. The CDR3 covers 14 residues. Trimming took 4 bases from V and 6 from J; bases not matched to a gene: 6. CDR3 nucleotide sequence: TGTGCCAGCAGCCACCGGACAGGGCCCAATGAGCAGTTCTTC. This codes for CASSHRTGPNEQFF.

This clonotype was seen many times. CDR3 residues: CASSRLGQGHNEQFF. CDR3 DNA: TGTGCCAGCAGCCGACTAGGGCAGGGGCACAATGAGCAGTTCTTC. This chain links TRBV14 with TRBJ2-1, with D perhaps being TRBD1 or TRBD2 (6 bases each). Germline V CDR1 and CDR2: SGHDN, FVKESK. V was clipped by 4 bases and J by 5 bases, with 15 bases between them. The CDR3 extends over 15 amino acids.

The rearrangement uses TRBV25-1 and TRBJ2-7, with D hard to call. CDR1 MGHDK and CDR2 SYGVNS come from the germline V gene. V gave up 2 bases and J gave up 5 bases, with 4 bases separating them. This CDR3 contains 11 residues. CDR3 in amino acids: CASSEDHEQYF. The CDR3 nucleotides are TGTGCCAGCAGTGAAGACCACGAGCAGTACTTC.

Many counts were recorded for this clonotype. V and J are TRBV24-1 and TRBJ2-1; D is undetermined. CDR3 size: 14 residues. Between the trimmed V and J ends, which lost 5 bases and 3 bases, there was a span of 10 bases. In germline, CDR1 is KGHDR, CDR2 SFDVKD. The DNA for the CDR3 is TGTGCCACCAGTGGGTGGACGGACTACAATGAGCAGTTCTTC. Protein sequence: CATSGWTDYNEQFF.

This clonotype was seen ten or more times. V and J are TRBV3-1 and TRBJ2-1, with TRBD2 matching 11 bases. From germline, CDR1 is LGHDT and CDR2 YNNKEL (reference sequence). The ends lost 5 bases at V and 2 bases at J; junction bases unmatched: 2. This CDR3 has 15 amino acids. In DNA, the CDR3 is TGTGCCAGCAGCATTAGCGGGAGGGCCTACAATGAGCAGTTCTTC. Encoded protein: CASSISGRAYNEQFF.

This clonotype was picked up a small number of times. The chain uses TRBV6-5 and TRBJ2-1; 8 bases line up with TRBD2. After removal of 6 bases from V and 2 bases from J, the junction contained 3 bases not matched to a gene. In germline, CDR1 is MNHEY, CDR2 SVGAGI. CDR3 length: 14 residues. Here the CDR3 reads CASRAGGAYNEQFF. DNA for the CDR3: TGTGCCAGCAGGGCGGGAGGCGCCTACAATGAGCAGTTCTTC.

Here the CDR3 reads CATSDSLYNQPQHF. CDR3 bases: TGTGCCACCAGTGATTCCCTGTACAATCAGCCCCAGCATTTT. The chain has TRBV24-1 and TRBJ1-5; D is unclear. Trimming stripped 2 bases from V and 3 bases from J, with 7 bases between. The CDR3 covers 14 residues. Germline V gene sequence: CDR1 KGHDR, CDR2 SFDVKD.

V usage is TRBV16 and J usage is TRBJ1-1, with D hard to call. There are 15 residues in the CDR3. Germline values: CDR1 KGHSY, CDR2 FQNENV. The germline V and J ends were trimmed by 4 bases and 0 bases, with 12 bases remaining between them. CDR3 nucleotide sequence: TGTGCCAGCAGCCTTACGGTGGCAGTGAACACTGAAGCTTTCTTT. It codes for CASSLTVAVNTEAFF.

The chain employs TRBV7-2 and TRBJ2-7, with 7 bases matching TRBD2. V gave up 2 bases and J gave up 2 bases; unmatched junction bases: 6. Germline V gene data show CDR1 as SGHTA and CDR2 as FQGNSA. CDR3 length: 15 amino acids. In nucleotides, the CDR3 is TGTGCCAGCAGCTTATCCGGGACTAAAGCCTACGAGCAGTACTTC. Translating gives CASSLSGTKAYEQYF.

The DNA for the CDR3 is TGCAGTGCCGCACGACTAGCGGGAGTGGGGAATGAGCAGTTCTTC. It encodes CSAARLAGVGNEQFF. The chain couples TRBV20-1 to TRBJ2-1; 12 bases fit TRBD2. V lost 6 bases and J lost 7; bases outside the gene matches: 10. The CDR3 totals 15 residues. Looked up from germline, CDR1 is DFQATT and CDR2 is SNEGSKA (reference sequence).

This clonotype appeared a few times. At one of its ends the junction is not consistent with the germline gene, which may arise from a read error. This chain joins TRBV28 and TRBJ2-7; 9 bases are a match to TRBD1. CDR3 length equals 12 residues. Germline V gene lookup returns CDR1 MDHEN and CDR2 SYDVKM. This CDR3 reads CASRRPGQGPSF. The CDR3 nucleotides are TGTGCCAGCAGACGTCCGGGACAGGGCCCGTCCTTC.

The chain combines TRBV2 with TRBJ1-1; unclear D gene. Trimming shortened V by 4 bases and J by 3 bases, and 12 bases separated the two germline ends. Per germline, CDR1 SNHLY and CDR2 FYNNEI. This CDR3 is built from 14 residues. DNA for the CDR3: TGTGCCAGCAGTGTGTTAAGTGTCGACACTGAAGCTTTCTTT. Its protein is CASSVLSVDTEAFF.

The chain links TRBV25-1 to TRBJ2-1; unclear D gene. The V end was cut by 4 bases, the J end by 5 bases, with 3 bases between. The germline CDR1 and CDR2 sequences are MGHDK and SYGVNS. CDR3 length equals 11 residues. CDR3 sequence reads: CASSGNNEQFF. The CDR3 DNA reads TGTGCCAGCAGTGGCAACAATGAGCAGTTCTTC.

The chain recombines TRBV19 with TRBJ2-2; D not certain. Germline CDR1 is LNHDA and CDR2 is SQIVND (reference sequence). V shed 7 bases and J shed 6 bases, with 12 bases lying between them. This CDR3 has 13 amino acids. The CDR3 loop reads CASTHISAGELFF. The CDR3 bases are TGTGCCAGTACCCATATCAGCGCCGGGGAGCTGTTTTTT.

This chain uses TRBV7-2 with TRBJ2-7, with TRBD2 matching 16 bases. The CDR3 has 15 residues. Germline CDR1 SGHTA, CDR2 FQGNSA. V dropped 5 bases and J dropped 10; count of bases not matched to a gene: 8. CDR3 DNA sequence: TGTGCCAGCAGCCCCGGGACTAGCGGGAGGGGGGGCCAGTACTTC. It yields the protein CASSPGTSGRGGQYF.

This sequence joins TRBV6-1 and TRBJ1-1, with a possible D match to TRBD1 (5 bases). The CDR3 runs to 13 residues. V was cut by 6 bases and J by 7 bases, with 15 bases left in between. CDR1 MNHNS and CDR2 SASEGT come from the germline V gene. The CDR3, as DNA: TGTGCCAGCAGAGAGGGGAGGGTGAATGAAGCTTTCTTT. Translating it yields CASREGRVNEAFF.

This clonotype occurred a few times. The V call is TRBV20-1, the J call TRBJ2-7; TRBD2 matches 10 bases. Losses at the gene ends were 3 bases for V and 9 bases for J; bases not matched to a gene: 14. Germline CDR1 DFQATT, CDR2 SNEGSKA (reference sequence). The CDR3 sequence is 15 residues long. The CDR3 nucleotides are TGCAGTGCTAGTTTGATGAAGCTAGCGGGAGACGGGCAGTACTTC. This sequence encodes CSASLMKLAGDGQYF.

This clonotype has a handful of counts. The V and J genes are TRBV6-1 and TRBJ1-2; D unresolved. This CDR3 has 14 residues. V lost 1 base and J lost 1, with 7 bases in between. CDR1 MNHNS and CDR2 SASEGT come from the germline V gene. The CDR3 is CASSEGVLNYGYTF. The CDR3, as DNA: TGTGCCAGCAGTGAAGGGGTACTTAACTATGGCTACACCTTC.

The sample holds many counts of this clonotype. The J gene is TRBJ2-3, the V gene TRBV7-3; D is possibly TRBD1 (5 bases). Trimming shortened V by 2 bases and J by 3 bases, and 9 bases separated the two germline ends. Germline assignment: CDR1 SGHTA and CDR2 FQGTGA. This CDR3 contains 14 residues. This CDR3 reads CASSLEGATDTQYF. The DNA of the CDR3 is TGTGCCAGCAGCTTAGAAGGGGCGACAGATACGCAGTATTTT.

This clonotype appeared many times. V usage is TRBV5-1 and J usage is TRBJ2-1, with 7 nucleotides matching TRBD1. The germline V gene encodes CDR1 SGHRS and CDR2 YFSETQ. The length of the CDR3 is 16 residues. Trimming removed 3 bases from V and 0 bases from J; junction bases left unmatched: 6. CDR3 DNA sequence: TGCGCCAGCAGCTCGCGCGAGGGGGCCTCCTACAATGAGCAGTTCTTC. Translation gives CASSSREGASYNEQFF. Filled out from reference TRBV5-1 and TRBJ2-1, the complete variable domain reads KAGVTQTPRYLIKTRGQQVTLSCSPISGHRSVSWYQQTPGQGLQFLFEYFSETQRNKGNFPGRFSGRQFSNSRSEMNVSTLELGDSALYLCASSSREGASYNEQFFGPGTRLTVL.

This clonotype was picked up a small number of times. The V call is TRBV28, the J call TRBJ1-6, with D possibly being TRBD1 (5 bases). Germline CDR1 MDHEN, CDR2 SYDVKM. V gave up 5 bases and J gave up 0 bases, with 11 bases separating them. This CDR3 region has 16 residues. The CDR3: CASSTEGSSYNSPLHF. The CDR3, as DNA: TGTGCCAGCAGTACTGAGGGGAGCTCCTATAATTCACCCCTCCACTTT.

This clonotype has more than one count but fewer than ten. The CDR3 reads CASSYGLAGGGATTYEQYF. CDR3 bases: TGTGCCAGCAGCTACGGACTAGCGGGAGGAGGGGCAACAACCTACGAGCAGTACTTC. The chain combines TRBV7-8 with TRBJ2-7, with TRBD2 identical over 14 bases. Per germline, CDR1 SGHVS and CDR2 FQNEAQ. Trimming removed 4 bases from V and 2 bases from J; junction bases left unmatched: 13. The CDR3 consists of 19 residues.